The clone carrying this TCR beta chain was seen just once. With a J-beta primer mix and a sample-barcoded 5' primer, a second PCR ran 7 to 11 cycles. TCRdb passed the 5' RACE reads through MiXCR, listing each CDR3 protein once. The sample lists 800,000 or so distinct CDR3 sequences; 46% were seen once. This record belongs to a study of blood T cells in healthy people across ages. Germline lookup yields CDR1 SGHTA and CDR2 FQGNSA. The CDR3 spans 13 residues. The material sequenced was blood. V and J are TRBV7-2 and TRBJ2-4; the D is unclear. The J call is uncertain, as TRBJ2-7 better fits the DNA end. The clonotype originates from an elderly man in good health. CDR3 DNA sequence: TGTGCCAGCAGCTTAGGGTTTGGGCGCGAGCAGTACTTC. Translating it yields CASSLGFGREQYF.